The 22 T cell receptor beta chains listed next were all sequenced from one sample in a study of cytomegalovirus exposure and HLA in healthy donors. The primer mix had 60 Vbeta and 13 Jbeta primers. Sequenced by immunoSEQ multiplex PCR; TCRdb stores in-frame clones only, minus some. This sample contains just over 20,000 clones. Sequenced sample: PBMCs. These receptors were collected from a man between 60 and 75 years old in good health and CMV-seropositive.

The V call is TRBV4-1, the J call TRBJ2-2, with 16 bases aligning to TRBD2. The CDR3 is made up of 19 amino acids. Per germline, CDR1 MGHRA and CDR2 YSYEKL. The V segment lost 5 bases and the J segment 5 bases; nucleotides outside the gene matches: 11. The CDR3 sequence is CASSAPGLAGGPNTGELFF. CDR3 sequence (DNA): TGCGCCAGCAGCGCACCGGGACTAGCGGGAGGGCCTAATACCGGGGAGCTGTTTTTT.

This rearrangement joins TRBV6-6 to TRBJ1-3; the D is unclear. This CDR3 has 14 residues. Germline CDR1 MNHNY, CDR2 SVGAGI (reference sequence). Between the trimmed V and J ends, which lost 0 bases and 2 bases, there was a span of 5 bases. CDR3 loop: CASSYSQTGNTIYF. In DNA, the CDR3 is TGTGCCAGCAGTTACTCCCAGACTGGAAACACCATATATTTT.

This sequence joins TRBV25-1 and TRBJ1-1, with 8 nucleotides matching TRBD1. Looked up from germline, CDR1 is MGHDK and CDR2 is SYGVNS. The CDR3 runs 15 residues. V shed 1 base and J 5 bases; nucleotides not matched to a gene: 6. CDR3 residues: CASSEWTGIGTEAFF. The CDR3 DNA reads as TGTGCCAGCAGTGAATGGACAGGGATTGGAACTGAAGCTTTCTTT.

The CDR3 loop reads CASSEGTAGNTIYF. CDR3 sequence (DNA): TGCGCCAGCAGCGAAGGGACAGCTGGAAACACCATATATTTT. The rearrangement uses TRBV5-1 and TRBJ1-3; 7 nucleotides agree with TRBD1. Germline V gene lookup returns CDR1 SGHRS and CDR2 YFSETQ. The CDR3 extends over 14 amino acids. Unmatched junction bases numbered 3, after V lost 4 bases and J lost 2 bases. The complete variable domain, with remaining parts taken from reference TRBV5-1 and TRBJ1-3, reads KAGVTQTPRYLIKTRGQQVTLSCSPISGHRSVSWYQQTPGQGLQFLFEYFSETQRNKGNFPGRFSGRQFSNSRSEMNVSTLELGDSALYLCASSEGTAGNTIYFGEGSWLTVV.

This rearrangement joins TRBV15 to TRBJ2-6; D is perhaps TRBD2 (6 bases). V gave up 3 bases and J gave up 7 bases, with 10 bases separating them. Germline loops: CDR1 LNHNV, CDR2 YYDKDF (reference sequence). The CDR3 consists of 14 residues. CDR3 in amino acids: CATSRGGSANVLTF. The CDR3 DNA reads TGTGCCACCAGCAGGGGAGGTTCAGCCAACGTCCTGACTTTC. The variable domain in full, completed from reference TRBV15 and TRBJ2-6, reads DAMVIQNPRYQVTQFGKPVTLSCSQTLNHNVMYWYQQKSSQAPKLLFHYYDKDFNNEADTPDNFQSRRPNTSFCFLDIRSPGLGDTAMYLCATSRGGSANVLTFGAGSRLTVL.

CDR3 protein: CASSTEGGLYEQYF. The CDR3 coding sequence is TGTGCCAGTAGTACCGAAGGGGGCCTGTACGAGCAGTACTTC. The V and J genes are TRBV19 and TRBJ2-7; 7 bases align to TRBD1. The trim removed 4 bases at V and 4 bases at J, leaving 7 bases unmatched. The length of the CDR3 is 14 residues. Germline loops: CDR1 LNHDA, CDR2 SQIVND (reference sequence).

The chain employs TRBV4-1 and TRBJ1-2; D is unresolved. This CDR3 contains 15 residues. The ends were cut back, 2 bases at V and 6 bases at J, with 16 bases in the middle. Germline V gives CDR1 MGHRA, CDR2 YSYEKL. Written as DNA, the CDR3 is TGCGCCAGCAGCCAACCACGGCTAGGCCAGCATGGCTACACCTTC. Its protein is CASSQPRLGQHGYTF.

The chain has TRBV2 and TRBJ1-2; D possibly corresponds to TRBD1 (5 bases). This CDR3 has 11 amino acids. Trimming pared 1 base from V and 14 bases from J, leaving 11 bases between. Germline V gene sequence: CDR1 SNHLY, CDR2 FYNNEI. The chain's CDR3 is CASSEGTRTTF. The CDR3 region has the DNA TGTGCCAGCAGTGAAGGCACACGGACAACCTTC. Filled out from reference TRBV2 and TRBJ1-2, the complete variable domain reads EPEVTQTPSHQVTQMGQEVILRCVPISNHLYFYWYRQILGQKVEFLVSFYNNEISEKSEIFDDQFSVERPDGSNFTLKIRSTKLEDSAMYFCASSEGTRTTFGSGTRLTVV.

CDR3 nucleotide sequence: TGTGCCAGCAGCTTAGGGCGGCAGGGATACGAGCAGTACTTC. Its translation: CASSLGRQGYEQYF. The V gene is TRBV7-2, the J gene TRBJ2-7; tentative D call: TRBD1 (5 bases). CDR3 length equals 14 residues. CDR1 SGHTA and CDR2 FQGNSA come from the germline V gene. V dropped 1 base and J dropped 4 bases, with 11 bases sitting between them.

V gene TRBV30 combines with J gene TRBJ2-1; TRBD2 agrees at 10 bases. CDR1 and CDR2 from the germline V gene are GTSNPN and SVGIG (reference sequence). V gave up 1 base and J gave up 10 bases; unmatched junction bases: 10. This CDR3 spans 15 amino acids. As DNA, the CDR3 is TGTGCCTGGAGTGATGGACTAGCGGATACTTCCGAGCAGTTCTTC. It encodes CAWSDGLADTSEQFF. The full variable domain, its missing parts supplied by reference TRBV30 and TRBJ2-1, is SQTIHQWPATLVQPVGSPLSLECTVEGTSNPNLYWYRQAAGRGLQLLFYSVGIGQISSEVPQNLSASRPQDRQFILSSKKLLLSDSGFYLCAWSDGLADTSEQFFGPGTRLTVL.

The chain's CDR3 is CSVTAGSLYNEQFF. The CDR3 region has the DNA TGCAGCGTTACCGCGGGGAGTTTATACAATGAGCAGTTCTTC. The rearrangement links TRBV29-1 to TRBJ2-1; a weak D match, TRBD2 (6 bases). This CDR3 is 14 amino acids long. V was trimmed by 5 bases and J by 4 bases, leaving 15 bases between them. Germline V CDR1 and CDR2: SQVTM, ANQGSEA.

The CDR3 sequence: CASSYWAGSRTDTQYF. CDR3 DNA sequence: TGTGCCAGCAGTTACTGGGCAGGTAGTAGGACAGATACGCAGTATTTT. The J gene is TRBJ2-3, the V gene TRBV6-5; D unclear. This CDR3 has 16 residues. Germline loops: CDR1 MNHEY, CDR2 SVGAGI. V lost 1 base and J lost 3, with 14 bases in between.

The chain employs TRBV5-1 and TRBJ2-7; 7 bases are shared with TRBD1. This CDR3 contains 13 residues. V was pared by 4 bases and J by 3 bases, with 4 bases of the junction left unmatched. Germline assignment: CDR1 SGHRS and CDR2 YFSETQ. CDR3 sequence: CASSLGQNYEQYF. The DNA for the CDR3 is TGCGCCAGCAGCCTGGGACAGAACTACGAGCAGTACTTC.

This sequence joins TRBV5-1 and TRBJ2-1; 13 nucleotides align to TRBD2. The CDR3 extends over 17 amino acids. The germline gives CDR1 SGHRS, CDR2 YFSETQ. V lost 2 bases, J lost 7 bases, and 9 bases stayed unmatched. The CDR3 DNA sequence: TGCGCCAGCAGCTTTGTACTAGCGGGAGGGCCGGGAAATGAGCAGTTCTTC. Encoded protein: CASSFVLAGGPGNEQFF.

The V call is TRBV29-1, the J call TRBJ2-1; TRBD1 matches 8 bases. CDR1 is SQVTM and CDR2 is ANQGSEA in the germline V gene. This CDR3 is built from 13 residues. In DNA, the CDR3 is TGCAGGGCGGGCAGGGGGCCTGACAATGAGCAGTTCTTC. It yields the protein CRAGRGPDNEQFF.

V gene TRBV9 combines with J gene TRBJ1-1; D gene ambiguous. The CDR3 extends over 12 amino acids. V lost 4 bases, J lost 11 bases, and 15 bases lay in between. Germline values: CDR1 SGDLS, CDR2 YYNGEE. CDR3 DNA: TGTGCCAGCAGCCCGGGATGGGATCTGGCTTTCTTT. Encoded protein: CASSPGWDLAFF.

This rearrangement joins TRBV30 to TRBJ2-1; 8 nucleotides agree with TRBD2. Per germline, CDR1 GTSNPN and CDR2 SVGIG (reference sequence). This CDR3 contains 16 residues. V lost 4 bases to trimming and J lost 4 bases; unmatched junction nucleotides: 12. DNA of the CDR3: TGTGCCTGGAACAAAGTCCGGGAGGGCCAGTACAATGAGCAGTTCTTC. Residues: CAWNKVREGQYNEQFF. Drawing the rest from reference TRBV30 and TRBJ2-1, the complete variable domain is SQTIHQWPATLVQPVGSPLSLECTVEGTSNPNLYWYRQAAGRGLQLLFYSVGIGQISSEVPQNLSASRPQDRQFILSSKKLLLSDSGFYLCAWNKVREGQYNEQFFGPGTRLTVL.

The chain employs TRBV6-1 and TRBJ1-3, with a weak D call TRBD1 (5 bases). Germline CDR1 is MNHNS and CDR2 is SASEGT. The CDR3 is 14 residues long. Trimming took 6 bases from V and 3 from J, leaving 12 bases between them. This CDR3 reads CASSPLRGGNTIYF. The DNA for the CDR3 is TGTGCCAGCAGCCCCCTAAGGGGTGGAAACACCATATATTTT.

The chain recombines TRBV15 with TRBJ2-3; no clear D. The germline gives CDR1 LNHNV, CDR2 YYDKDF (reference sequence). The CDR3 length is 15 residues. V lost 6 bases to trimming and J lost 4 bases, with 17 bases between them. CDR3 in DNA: TGTGCCACCAGTTTGCAGGCCGGCTTCCCAGATACGCAGTATTTT. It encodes CATSLQAGFPDTQYF.

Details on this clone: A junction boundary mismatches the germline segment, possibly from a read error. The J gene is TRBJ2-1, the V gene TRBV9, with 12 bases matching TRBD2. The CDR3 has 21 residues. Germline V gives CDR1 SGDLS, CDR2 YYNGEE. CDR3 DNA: TGTGCCAGCAGCCCCTGGGGGGCTAGCGGGAGGGCCCCGAACTCCGACAATGAGCAGTTCTTC. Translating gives CASSPWGASGRAPNSDNEQFF.

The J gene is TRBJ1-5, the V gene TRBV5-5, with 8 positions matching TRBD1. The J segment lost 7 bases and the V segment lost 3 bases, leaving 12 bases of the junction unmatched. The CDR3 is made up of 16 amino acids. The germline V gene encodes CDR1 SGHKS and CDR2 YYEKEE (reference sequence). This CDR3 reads CASSWGGQGRGQPQHF. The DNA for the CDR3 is TGTGCCAGCAGCTGGGGTGGACAGGGCAGGGGACAGCCCCAGCATTTT.

The CDR3 sequence is CASSRAPANHEKLFF. CDR3 in DNA: TGTGCCAGCAGTCGAGCCCCCGCCAACCATGAAAAACTGTTTTTT. The chain recombines TRBV5-6 with TRBJ1-4; no definite D call. CDR1 is SGHDT and CDR2 is YYEEEE in the germline V gene. This CDR3 contains 15 residues. Trimming stripped 5 bases from V and 6 bases from J, with 17 bases between. The whole variable domain, filled in from reference TRBV5-6 and TRBJ1-4, reads DAGVTQSPTHLIKTRGQQVTLRCSPKSGHDTVSWYQQALGQGPQFIFQYYEEEERQRGNFPDRFSGHQFPNYSSELNVNALLLGDSALYLCASSRAPANHEKLFFGSGTQLSVL.